The clone carrying this T cell receptor (beta chain) appeared a few times. These data come from a study of shared clonotypes between healthy human individuals. This CDR3 has 15 residues. V lost 0 bases and J 0 bases, leaving 9 bases between the germline ends. Germline values: CDR1 SGHVS, CDR2 FNYEAQ. Deep-level running was used for the assay. Original handling: Owing to the provision of junction-only sequences devoid of quality scores by immunoSEQ, filtering differed. Some clones are missing from TCRdb's copy, which holds only in-frame ones; the method was immunoSEQ multiplex PCR. Clone size and V and J calls were adopted from that table, with D and trimming inferred from the DNA. The sample lists about 480,000 clones; roughly 85% were seen once.

Sequencing used PBMCs. The clonotype originates from a woman aged 40 to 49 in good health. Some clones in this sample may be carry-over from other donors' samples. The gene calls are TRBV7-6 and TRBJ2-7, with unresolved D. The CDR3 DNA follows: TGTGCCAGCAGCTTAGCGCCGGTGTACTCCTACGAGCAGTACTTC. Translating gives CASSLAPVYSYEQYF.